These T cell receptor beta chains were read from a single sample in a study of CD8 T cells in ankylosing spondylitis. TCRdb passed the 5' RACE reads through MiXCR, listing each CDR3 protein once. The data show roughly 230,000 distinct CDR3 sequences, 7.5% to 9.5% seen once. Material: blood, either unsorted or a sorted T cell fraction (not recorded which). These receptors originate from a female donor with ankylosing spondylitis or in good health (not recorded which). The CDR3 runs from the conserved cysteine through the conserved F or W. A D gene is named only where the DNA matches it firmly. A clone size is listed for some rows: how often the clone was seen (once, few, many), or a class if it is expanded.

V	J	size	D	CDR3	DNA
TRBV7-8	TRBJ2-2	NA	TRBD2	CASMVAGTGELFF	TGTGCCAGCATGGTAGCGGGGACCGGGGAGCTGTTTTTT
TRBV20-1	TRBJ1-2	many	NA	CSARERGTLGPNYGYTF	TGCAGTGCTAGAGAAAGGGGGACCTTGGGGCCGAATTATGGCTACACCTTC
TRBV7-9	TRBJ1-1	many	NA	CASTSGDGGSFAEAFF	TGTGCCAGCACCTCGGGGGACGGGGGGAGTTTTGCTGAAGCTTTCTTT
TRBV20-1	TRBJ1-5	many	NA	CSAAGVNQPQHF	TGCAGTGCCGCAGGGGTCAATCAGCCCCAGCATTTT
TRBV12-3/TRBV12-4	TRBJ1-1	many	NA	CASSFGGNTEAFF	TGTGCCAGCAGTTTCGGGGGAAACACTGAAGCTTTCTTT
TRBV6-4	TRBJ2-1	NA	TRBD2	CASKKRDGLNEQFF	TGTGCCAGCAAAAAGCGGGACGGCCTCAATGAGCAGTTCTTC
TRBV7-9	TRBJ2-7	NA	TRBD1	CASRKTGGSYEQYF	TGTGCCAGCAGAAAGACAGGGGGCTCCTACGAGCAGTACTTC
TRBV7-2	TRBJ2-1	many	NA	CASSLSGSWNEQFF	TGTGCCAGCAGCCTTTCGGGGAGTTGGAATGAGCAGTTCTTC
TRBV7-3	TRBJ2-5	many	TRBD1	CASSPTGVEETQYF	TGTGCCAGCAGCCCCACAGGGGTTGAGGAGACCCAGTACTTC
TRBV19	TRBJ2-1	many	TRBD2	CASSIGLGGRGVEQFF	TGTGCCAGTAGTATCGGACTAGGCGGGAGAGGCGTTGAGCAGTTCTTC
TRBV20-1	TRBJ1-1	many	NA	CSATHAGTLNTEAFF	TGCAGTGCTACCCATGCCGGAACCCTAAACACTGAAGCTTTCTTT
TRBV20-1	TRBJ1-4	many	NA	CSVDLSTGSRAPTNEKLFF	TGCAGTGTTGACCTGAGCACGGGGTCGCGAGCACCAACTAATGAAAAACTGTTTTTT
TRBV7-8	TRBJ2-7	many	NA	CATRPGLRPYEQYF	TGTGCCACCCGCCCAGGACTTAGGCCCTACGAGCAGTACTTC
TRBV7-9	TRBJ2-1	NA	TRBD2	CASSLAGLAGHNEQFF	TGTGCCAGCAGCTTAGCAGGACTAGCGGGACACAATGAGCAGTTCTTC
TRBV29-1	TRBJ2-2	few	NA	CSVQREGVNTGELFF	TGCAGCGTCCAAAGGGAGGGGGTAAACACCGGGGAGCTGTTTTTT
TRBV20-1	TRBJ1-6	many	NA	CSATGTNHNSPLHF	TGCAGTGCTACCGGGACAAATCATAATTCACCCCTCCACTTT
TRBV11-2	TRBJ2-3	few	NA	CASSLVWASTDTQYF	TGTGCCAGCAGCTTGGTCTGGGCAAGCACAGATACGCAGTATTTT
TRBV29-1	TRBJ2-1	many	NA	CSVEPVPLTVNEQFF	TGCAGCGTTGAACCGGTGCCTCTTACGGTCAATGAGCAGTTCTTC
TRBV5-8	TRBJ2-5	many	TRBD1	CASSRGRGQYQETQYF	TGTGCCAGCAGCCGTGGTAGGGGGCAGTACCAAGAGACCCAGTACTTC
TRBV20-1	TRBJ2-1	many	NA	CSAIWLGGNEQFF	TGCAGTGCTATTTGGCTGGGGGGCAATGAGCAGTTCTTC
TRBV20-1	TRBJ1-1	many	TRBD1	CRQGAQRAFF	TGCAGGCAGGGGGCCCAGCGAGCTTTCTTT
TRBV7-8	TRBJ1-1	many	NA	CASSPPGAGTEAFF	TGTGCCAGCAGCCCCCCGGGGGCGGGAACTGAAGCTTTCTTT
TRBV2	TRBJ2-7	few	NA	CASSERQLGEQYF	TGTGCCAGCAGTGAACGACAGCTGGGTGAGCAGTACTTC
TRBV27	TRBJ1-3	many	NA	CASRGSYSGNTIYF	TGTGCCAGCAGGGGCTCCTACTCTGGAAACACCATATATTTT
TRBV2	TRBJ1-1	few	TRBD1	CAFCSLSQGRGGLDTEAFF	TGTGCCTTCTGTTCCCTTTCACAGGGGAGAGGGGGGTTGGACACTGAAGCTTTCTTT
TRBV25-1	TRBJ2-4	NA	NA	CASSESRGVAKNIQYF	TGTGCCAGCAGTGAATCCAGGGGGGTAGCCAAAAACATTCAGTACTTC
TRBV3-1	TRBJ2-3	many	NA	CASSQRSGAGTDTQYF	TGTGCCAGCAGCCAACGGTCGGGGGCCGGCACAGATACGCAGTATTTT
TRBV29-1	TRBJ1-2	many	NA	CSVESEGVYGYTF	TGCAGCGTTGAGAGCGAGGGGGTATATGGCTACACCTTC
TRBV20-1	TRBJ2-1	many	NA	CSARKEAPLYNEQFF	TGCAGTGCACGGAAAGAGGCCCCCCTCTACAATGAGCAGTTCTTC
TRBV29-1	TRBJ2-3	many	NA	CSVEVADTQYF	TGCAGCGTTGAGGTTGCAGATACGCAGTATTTT
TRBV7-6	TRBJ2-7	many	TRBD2	CASSPGRVAGVYEQYF	TGTGCCAGCAGCCCTGGGCGAGTAGCGGGAGTGTACGAGCAGTACTTC
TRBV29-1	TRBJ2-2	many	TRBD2	CSVVGLENTGELFF	TGCAGCGTTGTGGGACTAGAGAACACCGGGGAGCTGTTTTTT
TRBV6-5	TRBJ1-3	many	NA	CASSYDPGNTIYF	TGTGCCAGCAGTTACGATCCGGGAAACACCATATATTTT
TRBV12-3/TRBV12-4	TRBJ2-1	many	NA	CASRYYNEQFF	TGTGCCAGCCGCTACTACAATGAGCAGTTCTTC
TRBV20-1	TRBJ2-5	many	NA	CSAGRLQGQETQYF	TGCAGTGCTGGCCGATTGCAGGGTCAAGAGACCCAGTACTTC
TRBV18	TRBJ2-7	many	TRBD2	CASSPLAGDEQYF	TGTGCCAGCTCACCACTAGCGGGAGACGAGCAGTACTTC
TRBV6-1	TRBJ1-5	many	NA	CASSGGTLNQPQHF	TGTGCCAGCAGTGGGGGGACCCTCAATCAGCCCCAGCATTTT
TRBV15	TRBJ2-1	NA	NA	CATSRDNGDNEQFF	TGTGCCACCAGCAGAGATAATGGCGACAATGAGCAGTTCTTC